One sample yielded the 30 T cell receptor beta chains listed below, sequenced in a study of T cell repertoires in cytomegalovirus infection. TCRdb independently ran MiXCR on the reads; one entry per CDR3 protein. The repertoire consists of 310,000 or so distinct CDR3 sequences, with 15% to 20% occurring once and the leading ten covering about 12%. Sequencing used PBMCs. Source of these receptors: a human donor in good health (CMV status not recorded). Some clones in this sample may be carry-over from other donors' samples.

This clonotype came up many times. The V and J genes are TRBV11-2 and TRBJ2-3; D might be TRBD2 (6 bases). Germline loops: CDR1 SGHAT, CDR2 FQNNGV. This CDR3 region has 15 residues. V was cut by 7 bases and J by 0 bases, with 14 bases left in between. CDR3 sequence: CASTLEGPSTDTQYF. The CDR3 DNA reads TGTGCCAGCACCTTGGAGGGACCCAGCACAGATACGCAGTATTTT.

The rearrangement joins TRBV7-9 to TRBJ2-4; D gene uncertain. CDR1 and CDR2 from the germline V gene are SEHNR and FQNEAQ (reference sequence). V was trimmed by 0 bases and J by 0 bases, leaving 3 bases between them. This CDR3 is built from 14 residues. The CDR3 DNA reads as TGTGCCAGCAGCTTAGCGGTAGCCAAAAACATTCAGTACTTC. Protein product: CASSLAVAKNIQYF.

This clonotype was counted only a few times. The chain recombines TRBV4-3 with TRBJ1-2; D is undetermined. V shed 0 bases and J shed 4 bases, with 9 bases lying between them. The CDR3 has 14 residues. CDR1 is LGHNA, CDR2 YSLEER, per germline. The CDR3 DNA reads as TGCGCCAGCAGCCAAGAACCGGGCAGCTATGGCTACACCTTC. This sequence encodes CASSQEPGSYGYTF.

The sample holds many counts of this clonotype. The chain recombines TRBV12-3 or TRBV12-4 with TRBJ1-2; TRBD1 is a possible D gene (6 bases). The V end was cut by 1 base, the J end by 4 bases, with 13 bases between. This CDR3 is 15 amino acids long. The CDR3 loop reads CASSLDLDRIYGYTF. CDR3 nucleotide sequence: TGTGCCAGCAGTTTAGATTTAGACAGGATCTATGGCTACACCTTC.

The sample holds many counts of this clonotype. The J gene is TRBJ2-7, the V gene TRBV7-2, with TRBD2 matching 8 bases. V trimming: 4 bases; J trimming: 3 bases; junction bases outside the gene matches: 8. The V gene's germline CDR1 is SGHTA and CDR2 FQGNSA. The CDR3 has 15 amino acids. The CDR3 DNA is TGTGCCAGCAGCTCCACCCGCGGGGGGAACTACGAGCAGTACTTC. Protein: CASSSTRGGNYEQYF.

J is TRBJ1-5 and V is TRBV6-1, with 8 bases that match TRBD1. Germline V lookup: CDR1 MNHNS, CDR2 SASEGT. V trimming: 8 bases; J trimming: 4 bases; junction bases outside the gene matches: 10. The CDR3 has 15 residues. The CDR3 is CASSQGGVGNQPQHF. The CDR3 nucleotides read TGTGCCAGCTCACAGGGGGGCGTCGGGAATCAGCCCCAGCATTTT.

Points on this clonotype: A much larger clone lies one base from this, so it may be a read error. The J gene is TRBJ1-5, the V gene TRBV6-6; D is undetermined. Per germline, CDR1 MNHNY and CDR2 SVGAGI (reference sequence). The CDR3 spans 12 residues. Trimming shortened V by 2 bases and J by 5 bases, and 4 bases separated the two germline ends. The CDR3, as DNA: TGTGCCAGCAGTTACCAAGATCAGCCCCAGCATTTT. Translation: CASSYQDQPQHF.

This clonotype was picked up a small number of times. V usage is TRBV12-3 or TRBV12-4 and J usage is TRBJ1-6, with 8 nucleotides matching TRBD1. The CDR3 has 15 amino acids. Germline trimming cut 2 bases from V and 10 bases from J; bases unmatched to any gene: 7. The CDR3 region is CASSLMDRVGSPLHF. The DNA of the CDR3 is TGTGCCAGCAGTTTAATGGACAGGGTCGGATCACCCCTCCACTTT.

The table lists this clonotype with a few counts. The gene calls are TRBV5-1 and TRBJ2-7; no firm D call. CDR1 SGHRS and CDR2 YFSETQ come from the germline V gene. CDR3 size: 13 residues. The V end was cut by 0 bases, the J end by 2 bases, with 6 bases between. The CDR3 nucleotides are TGCGCCAGCAGCTTGGACTATACCTACGAGCAGTACTTC. Protein product: CASSLDYTYEQYF.

The chain recombines TRBV27 with TRBJ2-7; D is tentatively TRBD1 or TRBD2 (6 bases each). CDR1 and CDR2 (germline): MNHEY, SMNVEV (reference sequence). The V end was cut by 4 bases, the J end by 7 bases, with 20 bases between. The CDR3 runs 15 residues. The chain's CDR3 is CASSSPGAILSEQYF. The CDR3 region has the DNA TGTGCCAGCAGTTCCCCGGGGGCCATATTATCGGAGCAGTACTTC.

This clonotype was detected a few times. For the CDR3, the DNA is TGTGCCAGCAGCCGCAACAGGGGAGAGACCCAGTACTTC. This gives the protein CASSRNRGETQYF. The gene calls are TRBV7-2 and TRBJ2-5; 7 nucleotides align to TRBD1. Losses at the gene ends were 5 bases for V and 4 bases for J; bases not matched to a gene: 4. The CDR3 runs to 13 residues. The V gene's germline CDR1 is SGHTA and CDR2 FQGNSA.

This clonotype was observed a handful of times. The V and J genes are TRBV4-3 and TRBJ2-7; D may match TRBD1 or TRBD2 (5 bases each). Trimming shortened V by 1 base and J by 0 bases, and 13 bases separated the two germline ends. Germline CDR1 reads LGHNA; CDR2 reads YSLEER. There are 16 residues in the CDR3. The CDR3 spells CASSQAGTVSSYEQYF. In DNA form, the CDR3 reads TGCGCCAGCAGCCAAGCCGGGACGGTGAGCTCCTACGAGCAGTACTTC.

This clonotype was found many times. The chain is built from TRBV12-3 or TRBV12-4 and TRBJ1-4; D not certain. The CDR3 is 14 amino acids. Trimming removed 6 bases from V and 5 bases from J, with 13 bases in between. The CDR3 DNA follows: TGTGCCAGCAGCCATGGAGGATGGAATGAAAAACTGTTTTTT. Amino acid sequence: CASSHGGWNEKLFF.

This clonotype was observed at least ten times. The gene calls are TRBV28 and TRBJ2-5; D remains ambiguous. CDR1 is MDHEN and CDR2 is SYDVKM in the germline V gene. V lost 7 bases to trimming and J lost 4 bases, with 10 bases between them. This CDR3 comprises 12 residues. The CDR3 is CASIDTGETQYF. In DNA, the CDR3 is TGTGCCAGCATAGACACGGGAGAGACCCAGTACTTC.

This clonotype was seen many times. The CDR3 sequence is CASSYSSGGDYNEQFF. CDR3 DNA sequence: TGTGCCAGCAGCTACTCTAGCGGGGGGGACTACAATGAGCAGTTCTTC. The chain combines TRBV28 with TRBJ2-1, with 12 nucleotides matching TRBD2. V shed 6 bases, J shed 3 bases, and the junction held 6 bases outside the gene matches. This CDR3 has 16 residues. Looked up from germline, CDR1 is MDHEN and CDR2 is SYDVKM.

A few counts support this clonotype. This chain connects TRBV20-1 to TRBJ2-5; 8 positions agree with TRBD1. V gave up 2 bases and J gave up 1 base; unmatched junction bases: 6. The germline gives CDR1 DFQATT, CDR2 SNEGSKA (reference sequence). The CDR3 extends over 15 amino acids. In nucleotides, the CDR3 is TGCAGTGCTAGATCAGGGGACAGGCTCCAAGAGACCCAGTACTTC. The encoded protein is CSARSGDRLQETQYF.

V and J are TRBV28 and TRBJ1-6, with 10 bases lining up with TRBD1. The ends lost 5 bases at V and 7 bases at J; junction bases unmatched: 5. In germline, CDR1 is MDHEN, CDR2 SYDVKM. The CDR3 has 15 residues. CDR3 amino acids: CASSPSGQGNSPLHF. The CDR3 DNA reads as TGTGCCAGCAGTCCATCGGGACAGGGGAATTCACCCCTCCACTTT.

This clonotype occurred a few times. This rearrangement joins TRBV20-1 to TRBJ2-4; 7 nucleotides match TRBD1. Germline-derived CDR1 and CDR2 are DFQATT and SNEGSKA (reference sequence). V trimming: 6 bases; J trimming: 1 base; junction bases outside the gene matches: 6. The CDR3 is made up of 14 amino acids. CDR3 sequence: CSAPGGLAKNIQYF. DNA of the CDR3: TGCAGTGCCCCAGGGGGATTGGCCAAAAACATTCAGTACTTC.

This chain connects TRBV3-1 to TRBJ1-5; no definite D call. The ends were cut back, 0 bases at V and 0 bases at J, with 9 bases in the middle. Germline loops: CDR1 LGHDT, CDR2 YNNKEL (reference sequence). This CDR3 is built from 16 residues. CDR3 nucleotides: TGTGCCAGCAGCCAAGACGCCTCCAGTAGCAATCAGCCCCAGCATTTT. The encoded protein is CASSQDASSSNQPQHF. Looking up the rest from reference TRBV3-1 and TRBJ1-5 gives the full variable domain: DTAVSQTPKYLVTQMGNDKSIKCEQNLGHDTMYWYKQDSKKFLKIMFSYNNKELIINETVPNRFSPKSPDKAHLNLHINSLELGDSAVYFCASSQDASSSNQPQHFGDGTRLSIL.

This clonotype was counted between two and nine times. The rearrangement joins TRBV6-5 to TRBJ1-4; D perhaps matches TRBD1 (6 bases). Per germline, CDR1 MNHEY and CDR2 SVGAGI. V was cut by 0 bases and J by 8 bases, with 13 bases left in between. The CDR3 has 15 residues. The CDR3 DNA follows: TGTGCCAGCAGTTACTCGTGGACAGTGAGGGAAAAACTGTTTTTT. Amino acids: CASSYSWTVREKLFF.

In this sample, this clonotype turned up a few times. This CDR3 reads CATSDSFFSNQPQHF. The CDR3 bases are TGTGCCACCAGTGATTCGTTCTTTAGCAATCAGCCCCAGCATTTT. The chain recombines TRBV24-1 with TRBJ1-5, with D unclear. Looked up from germline, CDR1 is KGHDR and CDR2 is SFDVKD. The V end was cut by 2 bases, the J end by 0 bases, with 7 bases between. This CDR3 is built from 15 residues.

The chain joins TRBV4-2 to TRBJ1-4; D gene unclear. This CDR3 spans 13 amino acids. V was clipped by 0 bases and J by 8 bases, with 7 bases between them. Looked up from germline, CDR1 is LGHNA and CDR2 is YNFKEQ. The CDR3 nucleotides read TGTGCCAGCAGCCAAGAGCGTCGGGAAAAACTGTTTTTT. Its translation: CASSQERREKLFF.

This clonotype was found a few times. This chain uses TRBV6-1 with TRBJ2-1, with D possibly TRBD1 on 5 matching bases. The CDR3 spans 15 residues. V was shortened by 6 bases and J by 2 bases, with 14 bases between the two germline ends. Germline V gene sequence: CDR1 MNHNS, CDR2 SASEGT. The CDR3 loop is CASRATGGTYNEQFF. CDR3 sequence (DNA): TGTGCCAGCAGAGCTACAGGTGGAACCTACAATGAGCAGTTCTTC.

The rearrangement joins TRBV4-1 to TRBJ1-5; D might be TRBD1 (6 bases). The ends were cut back, 1 base at V and 2 bases at J, with 15 bases in the middle. Germline assignment: CDR1 MGHRA and CDR2 YSYEKL. CDR3 length: 17 amino acids. DNA for the CDR3: TGCGCCAGCAGCCAAGTCTGGGGGCTCAAGGGCAATCAGCCCCAGCATTTT. The encoded protein is CASSQVWGLKGNQPQHF.

This clonotype turned up a few times. The chain joins TRBV7-2 to TRBJ1-1, with D uncertain. Between the trimmed V and J ends, which lost 7 bases and 2 bases, there was a span of 8 bases. Germline CDR1 and CDR2: SGHTA and FQGNSA. This CDR3 has 12 residues. DNA of the CDR3: TGTGCCAGCAAGGGTATAAACACTGAAGCTTTCTTT. This gives the protein CASKGINTEAFF.

This chain connects TRBV4-3 to TRBJ1-1, with 10 bases lining up with TRBD1. The CDR3 extends over 14 amino acids. The germline gives CDR1 LGHNA, CDR2 YSLEER. The ends lost 4 bases at V and 6 bases at J; junction bases unmatched: 5. The CDR3 region has the DNA TGCGCCAGCAGCCGTGGACAGGGGGTTGCTGAAGCTTTCTTT. Residues: CASSRGQGVAEAFF.

This clonotype showed up many times. V is TRBV28 and J is TRBJ1-2; D ambiguous. V lost 6 bases and J 5 bases, leaving 13 bases between the germline ends. CDR1 is MDHEN, CDR2 SYDVKM, per germline. The CDR3 contains 13 residues. CDR3 amino acids: CASRISPRYGYTF. CDR3 bases: TGTGCCAGCAGAATTAGTCCTCGGTATGGCTACACCTTC.

This clonotype was picked up a small number of times. V is TRBV7-8 and J is TRBJ1-6; no clear D. Germline loops: CDR1 SGHVS, CDR2 FQNEAQ. This CDR3 has 14 residues. With 2 bases removed from V and 6 bases from J, the gap between germline ends came to 8 bases. The CDR3 region is CASSLWEANSPLHF. The CDR3 DNA is TGTGCCAGCAGCTTATGGGAAGCTAATTCACCCCTCCACTTT.

V gene TRBV19 combines with J gene TRBJ2-6; TRBD2 aligns across 7 bases. Trimming took 5 bases from V and 0 from J; bases not matched to a gene: 7. The CDR3 totals 17 residues. Germline V gene sequence: CDR1 LNHDA, CDR2 SQIVND (reference sequence). CDR3 sequence: CASSGGGDPSGANVLTF. CDR3 sequence (DNA): TGTGCCAGTAGTGGGGGGGGGGACCCCTCTGGGGCCAACGTCCTGACTTTC.

This clonotype was picked up one time. The chain uses TRBV28 and TRBJ1-1, with D uncertain. This CDR3 spans 12 amino acids. V was pared by 3 bases and J by 10 bases, with 12 bases between. Looked up from germline, CDR1 is MDHEN and CDR2 is SYDVKM. Here the CDR3 reads CASSFEGRGAFF. Written as DNA, the CDR3 is TGTGCCAGCAGTTTTGAGGGCCGGGGAGCTTTCTTT.